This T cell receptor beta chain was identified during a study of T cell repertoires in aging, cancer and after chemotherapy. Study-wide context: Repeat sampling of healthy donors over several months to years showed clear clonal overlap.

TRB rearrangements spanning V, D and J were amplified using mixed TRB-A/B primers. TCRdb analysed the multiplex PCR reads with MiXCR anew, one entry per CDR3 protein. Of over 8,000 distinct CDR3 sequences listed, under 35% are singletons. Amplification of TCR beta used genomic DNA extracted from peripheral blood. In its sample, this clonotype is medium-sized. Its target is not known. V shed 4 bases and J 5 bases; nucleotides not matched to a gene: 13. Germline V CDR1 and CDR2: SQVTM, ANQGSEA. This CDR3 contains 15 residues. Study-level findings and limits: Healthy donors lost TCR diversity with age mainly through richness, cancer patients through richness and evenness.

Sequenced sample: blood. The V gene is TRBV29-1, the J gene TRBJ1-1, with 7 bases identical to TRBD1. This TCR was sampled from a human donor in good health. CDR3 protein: CSVGTRRQGWTEAFF. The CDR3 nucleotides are TGCAGCGTTGGCACCCGAAGACAGGGTTGGACTGAAGCTTTCTTT.